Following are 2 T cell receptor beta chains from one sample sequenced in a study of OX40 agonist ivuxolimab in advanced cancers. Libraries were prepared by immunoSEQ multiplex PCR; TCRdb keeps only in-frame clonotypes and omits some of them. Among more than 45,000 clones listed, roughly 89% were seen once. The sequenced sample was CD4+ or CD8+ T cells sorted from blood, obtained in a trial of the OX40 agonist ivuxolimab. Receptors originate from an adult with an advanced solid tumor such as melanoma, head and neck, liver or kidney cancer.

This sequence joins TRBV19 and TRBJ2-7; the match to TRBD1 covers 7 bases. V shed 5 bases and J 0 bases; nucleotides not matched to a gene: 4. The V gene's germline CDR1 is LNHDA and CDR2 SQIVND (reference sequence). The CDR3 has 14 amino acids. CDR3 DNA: TGTGCCAGTAGTCCCTGGGACAGCTCCTACGAGCAGTACTTC. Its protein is CASSPWDSSYEQYF.

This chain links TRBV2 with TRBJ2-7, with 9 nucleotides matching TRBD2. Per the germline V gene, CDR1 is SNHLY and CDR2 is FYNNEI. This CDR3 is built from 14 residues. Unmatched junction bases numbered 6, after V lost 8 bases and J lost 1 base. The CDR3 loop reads CASVGSGRSYEQYF. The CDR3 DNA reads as TGTGCCAGCGTAGGTAGCGGGAGATCCTACGAGCAGTACTTC.